These 28 T cell receptor beta chains came from one sample sequenced in a study of Graves' ophthalmopathy and Graves' hyperthyroidism. Using RNA transcripts, the TCR beta CDR3 regions were amplified. In the first round, RT-PCR was carried out with HTBI primers, and a multiplex PCR formed the second round. MiXCR was run by TCRdb on the multiplex PCR reads, yielding one entry per CDR3 protein. Of 650,000 to 900,000 distinct CDR3 sequences listed, roughly 41% were seen once; the top ten hold 44%. Sequenced material: peripheral blood. These receptors came from an adult man with Graves' ophthalmopathy.

There are a few counts of this clonotype. The V call is TRBV9, the J call TRBJ1-1; a possible D gene is TRBD1 (6 bases). The CDR3 extends over 16 amino acids. Germline-derived CDR1 and CDR2 are SGDLS and YYNGEE. V shed 6 bases and J shed 1 base, with 19 bases lying between them. CDR3 residues: CASTPRSGEGNTEAFF. For the CDR3, the DNA is TGTGCCAGCACCCCACGGTCAGGGGAGGGGAACACTGAAGCTTTCTTT.

As to this clonotype: One base away lies a much larger clone, so this may be a sequencing read error. The gene calls are TRBV7-2 and TRBJ1-2; 7 nucleotides align to TRBD1. Germline CDR1 and CDR2: SGHTA and FQGNSA. The CDR3 has 13 residues. DNA of the CDR3: TGTGCCGGCAGCTCCAGGGGGTTAAGAGGCTACACCTTC. It is translated as CAGSSRGLRGYTF.

In the case of this clonotype: With a much larger clone just one base away, this may be a read error. The CDR3 carries no conserved terminal phenylalanine or tryptophan, so it likely arises from a read error. This chain joins TRBV15 and TRBJ1-4, with TRBD1 as a possible D gene (6 bases). Germline-derived CDR1 and CDR2 are LNHNV and YYDKDF (reference sequence). V shed 1 base and J shed 7 bases, with 13 bases lying between them. CDR3 length equals 15 residues. The chain's CDR3 is CATSRGPGASEKLFL. CDR3 DNA sequence: TGTGCCACCAGCAGAGGTCCGGGGGCGAGTGAAAAACTGTTTTTG.

Comment on this clonotype: One junction end does not reproduce the germline sequence, and a read error may be involved. The chain carries TRBV5-5 and TRBJ2-2, with D perhaps TRBD1 (6 bases). CDR1 and CDR2 (germline): SGHKS, YYEKEE (reference sequence). This CDR3 is 15 amino acids long. In DNA form, the CDR3 reads TGCGCCAGCAGCCCCATTACAGGGATGGTCGGGGAGCTGTTTTTT. It specifies CASSPITGMVGELFF.

The V and J genes are TRBV19 and TRBJ2-3; TRBD1 is a possible D gene (5 bases). The ends were cut back, 5 bases at V and 6 bases at J, with 18 bases in the middle. The CDR3 covers 15 residues. CDR1 and CDR2 from the germline V gene are LNHDA and SQIVND (reference sequence). CDR3: CASSATASFSDTQYF. In DNA, the CDR3 is TGTGCCAGTAGTGCGACAGCGTCCTTCTCCGATACGCAGTATTTT.

This clonotype was found many times. The rearrangement links TRBV2 to TRBJ1-5, with 9 bases lining up with TRBD1. This CDR3 contains 16 residues. The junction had 9 bases not matched to a gene; V was cut back by 4 bases and J by 5 bases. From germline, CDR1 is SNHLY and CDR2 FYNNEI. The CDR3 is CASSVTGTGMDQPQHF. DNA for the CDR3: TGTGCCAGCAGTGTAACCGGGACAGGGATGGATCAGCCCCAGCATTTT.

The genes are TRBV10-3 and TRBJ2-7; no clear D. Trimming took 0 bases from V and 2 from J, leaving 5 bases between them. The CDR3 has 13 residues. CDR1 and CDR2 (germline): ENHRY, SYGVKD. CDR3 DNA sequence: TGTGCCATCAGTGAGTCGCCAACCTACGAGCAGTACTTC. Its protein is CAISESPTYEQYF.

On this clonotype itself: A clone one base away is much larger, so this may be a read error. The genes are TRBV7-9 and TRBJ1-2, with D unresolved. V gave up 3 bases and J gave up 7 bases, with 12 bases separating them. The germline gives CDR1 SEHNR, CDR2 FQNEAQ (reference sequence). The CDR3 length is 13 residues. In DNA, the CDR3 is TGTGCCAGCAGCTTCGCCTTCCTCCGTGGCTACACCTTC. Its translation: CASSFAFLRGYTF. Filled out from reference TRBV7-9 and TRBJ1-2, the complete variable domain reads DTGVSQNPRHKITKRGQNVTFRCDPISEHNRLYWYRQTLGQGPEFLTYFQNEAQLEKSRLLSDRFSAERPKGSFSTLEIQRTEQGDSAMYLCASSFAFLRGYTFGSGTRLTVV.

This clonotype was picked up many times. The chain uses TRBV9 and TRBJ1-1; 7 positions match TRBD1. The CDR3 is 15 amino acids. Germline CDR1 reads SGDLS; CDR2 reads YYNGEE. Unmatched junction bases numbered 5, after V lost 0 bases and J lost 3 bases. DNA for the CDR3: TGTGCCAGCAGCGTAGAAGGGGGCTCTGACACTGAAGCTTTCTTT. Its translation: CASSVEGGSDTEAFF.

The chain recombines TRBV13 with TRBJ2-7; 9 nucleotides line up with TRBD1. Germline trimming cut 4 bases from V and 3 bases from J; bases unmatched to any gene: 7. The CDR3 sequence is 15 residues long. The germline CDR1 and CDR2 sequences are PRHDT and FYEKMQ (reference sequence). The CDR3 sequence is CASSYMGQGVYEQYF. As DNA, the CDR3 is TGTGCCAGCAGCTATATGGGACAGGGAGTCTACGAGCAGTACTTC.

This clonotype was counted many times. Relative to the germline gene, one junction end is altered; a read error may explain this. V is TRBV25-1 and J is TRBJ2-2; 7 bases are shared with TRBD1. The germline gives CDR1 MGHDK, CDR2 SYGVNS. This CDR3 contains 13 residues. CDR3 amino acids: CASSRQGAGELFF. The CDR3 bases are TGCGCCAGCAGCCGCCAGGGGGCCGGGGAGCTGTTTTTT.

At least ten counts were recorded for this clonotype. The chain has TRBV25-1 and TRBJ1-4; no clear D. V was pared by 3 bases and J by 0 bases, with 11 bases between. The germline V gene has CDR1 MGHDK and CDR2 SYGVNS. The CDR3 sequence is 16 residues long. CDR3: CASSENLAATNEKLFF. CDR3 DNA: TGTGCCAGCAGTGAGAATTTGGCCGCAACTAATGAAAAACTGTTTTTT.

The V and J genes are TRBV7-9 and TRBJ1-2; TRBD1 matches at 7 bases. V shed 5 bases, J shed 0 bases, and the junction held 12 bases outside the gene matches. CDR3 length: 17 amino acids. CDR1 is SEHNR and CDR2 is FQNEAQ in the germline V gene (reference sequence). The CDR3: CASSPGGRTGPNYGYTF. In nucleotides, the CDR3 is TGTGCCAGCAGCCCAGGGGGGCGGACAGGTCCTAACTATGGCTACACCTTC.

The J gene is TRBJ2-5, the V gene TRBV11-3, with TRBD1 matching over 7 bases. V dropped 8 bases and J dropped 0; count of bases not matched to a gene: 6. The CDR3 has 14 residues. Germline V gives CDR1 SGHNT, CDR2 YENEEA. In DNA form, the CDR3 reads TGTGCCAGCCGATCGGGGACAGACCAAGAGACCCAGTACTTC. Its translation: CASRSGTDQETQYF.

CDR3 amino acids: CASRHRVPRQPQHF. The CDR3 DNA sequence: TGTGCCAGCAGGCACAGGGTCCCGAGACAGCCCCAGCATTTT. This chain uses TRBV5-6 with TRBJ1-5; weak D call: TRBD1 (6 bases). Trimming removed 5 bases from V and 7 bases from J, with 16 bases in between. CDR3 length equals 14 residues. Germline CDR1 reads SGHDT; CDR2 reads YYEEEE.

The gene calls are TRBV15 and TRBJ1-2, with 10 nucleotides matching TRBD1. Looked up from germline, CDR1 is LNHNV and CDR2 is YYDKDF (reference sequence). Trimming removed 1 base from V and 6 bases from J; junction bases left unmatched: 8. CDR3 size: 16 residues. The CDR3 is CATSRAGTGAGHGYTF. CDR3 in DNA: TGTGCCACCAGCAGAGCCGGGACAGGGGCCGGTCATGGCTACACCTTC.

As for this clonotype: A read error is possible here, since a much larger clone lies one base away. The chain recombines TRBV11-2 with TRBJ2-7, with TRBD1 as a possible D gene (5 bases). Germline values: CDR1 SGHAT, CDR2 FQNNGV. This CDR3 contains 14 residues. CDR3 nucleotide sequence: TGTGCCAGCAGCGTAGACAAGGGGCGCGACGAGCAGTACTTC. As protein: CASSVDKGRDEQYF.

This clonotype has more than one count but fewer than ten. The rearrangement links TRBV19 to TRBJ1-1; a possible D gene is TRBD1 (5 bases). The CDR3 is 13 amino acids. V lost 3 bases and J 11 bases, leaving 16 bases between the germline ends. CDR1 is LNHDA and CDR2 is SQIVND in the germline V gene (reference sequence). The CDR3 protein is CASSILGIGDAFF. In DNA form, the CDR3 reads TGTGCCAGTAGTATCCTCGGTATCGGGGACGCTTTCTTT. The full variable domain, in which reference TRBV19 and TRBJ1-1 provide the parts outside the CDR3, is DGGITQSPKYLFRKEGQNVTLSCEQNLNHDAMYWYRQDPGQGLRLIYYSQIVNDFQKGDIAEGYSVSREKKESFPLTVTSAQKNPTAFYLCASSILGIGDAFFGQGTRLTVV.

This clonotype was detected a few times. V is TRBV5-1 and J is TRBJ1-2; TRBD1 is a possible D gene (6 bases). Trimming cost V 6 bases and J 4 bases, with 13 bases left between them. Germline V gene sequence: CDR1 SGHRS, CDR2 YFSETQ. The CDR3 is 13 residues long. The CDR3 DNA is TGCGCCAGCACGGACAGAGTCTCCTATGGCTACACCTTC. This translates into CASTDRVSYGYTF.

Of note for this clonotype: The germline gene is not matched at one end of the junction; a read error may be the cause. The chain employs TRBV7-2 and TRBJ1-3; TRBD1 might be the D (5 bases). The CDR3 consists of 16 residues. The germline CDR1 and CDR2 sequences are SGHTA and FQGNSA. The CDR3 sequence: CACSLATVRSGNTIYF. DNA of the CDR3: TGTGCCTGCAGCTTAGCGACAGTCCGCTCTGGAAACACCATATATTTT.

This chain links TRBV19 with TRBJ2-7; D may be TRBD2 (6 bases). Germline-derived CDR1 and CDR2 are LNHDA and SQIVND (reference sequence). This CDR3 spans 15 amino acids. With 4 bases removed from V and 5 bases from J, the gap between germline ends came to 18 bases. The CDR3 loop is CASSTERLGNDEQYF. The CDR3 DNA reads TGTGCCAGTAGTACCGAACGACTAGGGAACGACGAGCAGTACTTC.

There are a few counts of this clonotype. The chain employs TRBV2 and TRBJ2-5, with 8 bases lining up with TRBD1. Germline V lookup: CDR1 SNHLY, CDR2 FYNNEI. The CDR3 consists of 14 residues. The trim removed 7 bases at V and 2 bases at J, leaving 6 bases unmatched. CDR3 residues: CASTRTGRQETQYF. CDR3 bases: TGTGCCAGCACCCGGACAGGGCGACAAGAGACCCAGTACTTC.

The rearrangement joins TRBV7-9 to TRBJ2-7; 8 bases fit TRBD1. The V gene's germline CDR1 is SEHNR and CDR2 FQNEAQ (reference sequence). The CDR3 totals 13 residues. Trimming took 10 bases from V and 2 from J; bases not matched to a gene: 7. The CDR3 sequence is CATTGTGTYEQYF. CDR3 in DNA: TGTGCCACCACCGGGACAGGCACCTACGAGCAGTACTTC.

This clonotype was counted at least ten times. V usage is TRBV2 and J usage is TRBJ1-2, with no clear D. The CDR3 covers 12 residues. V was cut by 7 bases and J by 6 bases, with 12 bases left in between. Germline CDR1 is SNHLY and CDR2 is FYNNEI. As DNA, the CDR3 is TGTGCCAGCAACTACAGAGATGATGGCTACACCTTC. It codes for CASNYRDDGYTF. Looking up the rest from reference TRBV2 and TRBJ1-2 gives the full variable domain: EPEVTQTPSHQVTQMGQEVILRCVPISNHLYFYWYRQILGQKVEFLVSFYNNEISEKSEIFDDQFSVERPDGSNFTLKIRSTKLEDSAMYFCASNYRDDGYTFGSGTRLTVV.

J is TRBJ1-2 and V is TRBV7-3; weak D call: TRBD1 (6 bases). V lost 8 bases and J 4 bases, leaving 26 bases between the germline ends. The germline gives CDR1 SGHTA, CDR2 FQGTGA. CDR3 length: 17 residues. CDR3 region: CASSPNTDRRGTYGYTF. The CDR3 region has the DNA TGTGCCAGCTCACCGAATACGGACAGAAGGGGCACCTATGGCTACACCTTC.

The rearrangement uses TRBV10-3 and TRBJ1-1, with D possibly being TRBD1 (6 bases). The CDR3 extends over 14 amino acids. Trimming took 10 bases from V and 6 from J, leaving 21 bases between them. CDR1 and CDR2 (germline): ENHRY, SYGVKD. The CDR3 spells CASSASWGAPEAFF. The CDR3 DNA reads as TGTGCCAGCAGCGCGTCGTGGGGGGCCCCTGAAGCTTTCTTT.

The V and J genes are TRBV7-9 and TRBJ2-3, with D perhaps TRBD1 or TRBD2 (5 bases each). Germline lookup yields CDR1 SEHNR and CDR2 FQNEAQ (reference sequence). The CDR3 covers 14 residues. The V end lost 2 bases, the J end lost 4 bases, and 10 bases lay between the germline ends. Here the CDR3 reads CASSLHQGADTQYF. The CDR3 DNA reads as TGTGCCAGCAGCTTACATCAGGGAGCAGATACGCAGTATTTT. Drawing the rest from reference TRBV7-9 and TRBJ2-3, the complete variable domain is DTGVSQNPRHKITKRGQNVTFRCDPISEHNRLYWYRQTLGQGPEFLTYFQNEAQLEKSRLLSDRFSAERPKGSFSTLEIQRTEQGDSAMYLCASSLHQGADTQYFGPGTRLTVL.

The CDR3 region has the DNA TGCAGCGTTGAAGACAGGAGGGACACTGGAAACACCATATATTTT. Its translation is CSVEDRRDTGNTIYF. The rearrangement links TRBV29-1 to TRBJ1-3, with D maybe TRBD1 (6 bases). This CDR3 has 15 residues. V gave up 0 bases and J gave up 2 bases, with 11 bases separating them. Germline V lookup: CDR1 SQVTM, CDR2 ANQGSEA.